These T cell receptor beta chains were read from a single sample in a study of cytomegalovirus exposure and HLA in healthy donors. Only in-frame clones appear in the TCRdb table, and some are missing; sequencing was by immunoSEQ multiplex PCR. Among 100,000 to 150,000 clones listed, around 70% were seen once. The sample comprised PBMCs. All receptors come from a woman aged 45 to 65 in good health and CMV-seropositive. Both conserved end residues are part of each CDR3. D genes are given only for firm matches. Size values are once, few and many counts, or a class for expanded clones, and some rows have none.

NA | TRBJ2-7 | TRBV4-2 | TRBD2 | CASSQDRLAGMGEQYF | TGTGCCAGCAGCCAAGATCGGTTAGCGGGAATGGGGGAGCAGTACTTC
NA | TRBJ1-4 | TRBV27 | NA | CASSPRQPAFEKLFF | TGTGCCAGCAGTCCAAGACAGCCCGCCTTTGAAAAACTGTTTTTT
NA | TRBJ2-3 | TRBV30 | NA | CAWREPSTDTQYF | TGTGCCTGGAGAGAGCCTAGCACAGATACGCAGTATTTT
few | TRBJ1-5 | TRBV19 | NA | CASSIAGQPQHF | TGTGCCAGTAGTATAGCGGGACAGCCCCAGCATTTT
NA | TRBJ1-1 | TRBV28 | NA | CASSLSIPQGGAFF | TGTGCCAGCAGTTTATCGATCCCACAGGGAGGGGCTTTCTTT
NA | TRBJ1-2 | TRBV27 | NA | CASSSGEAARLNYGYTF | TGTGCCAGCAGTTCCGGGGAGGCAGCAAGACTAAACTATGGCTACACCTTC
NA | TRBJ1-2 | TRBV10-3 | NA | CAISEPGRGDYGYTF | TGTGCCATCAGTGAGCCTGGACGGGGAGACTATGGCTACACCTTC
NA | TRBJ1-1 | TRBV21-1 | NA | CASSARQGADSRTEAFF | TGTGCCAGCAGCGCTCGACAGGGGGCCGACTCGAGGACTGAAGCTTTCTTT
few | TRBJ1-1 | TRBV19 | NA | CASSVMNTEAFF | TGTGCCAGTAGTGTCATGAACACTGAAGCTTTCTTT
NA | TRBJ1-5 | TRBV9 | TRBD1 | CASSVGQMGQPQHF | TGTGCCAGCAGCGTGGGACAGATGGGTCAGCCCCAGCATTTT
NA | TRBJ1-3 | TRBV28 | TRBD1 | CASSIWTGSSGNTIYF | TGTGCCAGCAGTATTTGGACAGGGTCCTCTGGAAACACCATATATTTT
NA | TRBJ1-1 | TRBV7-2 | NA | CASSFMRGNTEAFF | TGTGCCAGCAGCTTTATGCGGGGGAACACTGAAGCTTTCTTT
NA | TRBJ2-1 | TRBV28 | NA | CATRSPSGTRDGGEQFF | TGTGCCACTAGATCCCCTTCGGGGACAAGGGATGGGGGTGAGCAGTTCTTC
NA | TRBJ1-3 | TRBV5-4 | NA | CASSLSGGSGNTIYF | TGTGCCAGCAGCTTGTCAGGAGGATCCGGAAACACCATATATTTT
NA | TRBJ2-5 | TRBV19 | TRBD2 | CASSPPGGNQETQYF | TGTGCCAGTAGTCCCCCGGGGGGGAACCAAGAGACCCAGTACTTC
few | TRBJ2-1 | TRBV5-4 | NA | CASSPFSAQGGGYNEQFF | TGTGCCAGCAGCCCCTTCTCCGCCCAGGGGGGCGGCTACAATGAGCAGTTCTTC
NA | TRBJ2-5 | TRBV4-2 | TRBD1 | CASSQEQGLETQYF | TGTGCCAGCAGCCAAGAACAGGGGCTGGAGACCCAGTACTTC
NA | TRBJ2-1 | TRBV6-6 | TRBD2 | CASSHPGTSGNEQFF | TGTGCCAGCAGTCACCCCGGGACTAGCGGCAATGAGCAGTTCTTC
NA | TRBJ2-7 | TRBV4-1 | TRBD2 | CASSQYTSGEQYF | TGCGCCAGCAGCCAATATACTAGCGGCGAGCAGTACTTC
NA | TRBJ2-6 | TRBV11-2 | NA | CASSPPVGANVLTF | TGTGCCAGCAGCCCCCCGGTGGGGGCCAACGTCCTGACTTTC
NA | TRBJ2-5 | TRBV9 | TRBD2 | CASSVATREGETQYF | TGTGCCAGCAGCGTAGCTACGAGGGAGGGAGAGACCCAGTACTTC
NA | TRBJ1-5 | TRBV4-2 | NA | CASSHAMTEGNQPQHF | TGTGCCAGCAGCCACGCCATGACAGAGGGCAATCAGCCCCAGCATTTT
NA | TRBJ1-5 | TRBV6-1 | NA | CASSESGNQPQHF | TGTGCCAGCAGTGAGTCGGGGAATCAGCCCCAGCATTTT
few | TRBJ1-4 | TRBV7-9 | NA | CASSPTGGKLFF | TGTGCCAGCAGCCCAACGGGGGGAAAACTTTTTTTT